This T cell receptor (beta chain) came from a study of blood T cell repertoires in COVID-19. The overall study: Sites across the United States, Italy and Spain contributed samples from acute and convalescent COVID-19. Sample material is recorded as cDNA or gDNA derived from T cells, B-cell-depleted T cells, or PBMCs.

CDR1 MDHEN and CDR2 SYDVKM come from the germline V gene. This CDR3 is 12 amino acids long. V gave up 1 base and J gave up 7 bases, with 7 bases separating them. In the study's own analysis: The assay estimated nucleated cells by amplifying reference gene primers. TCRdb's copy holds only in-frame clones and misses some; the assay was immunoSEQ multiplex PCR. V and J calls and clone size follow that table, whereas D and trimming were derived from the DNA. Altogether more than 200,000 clones are present, 80% being singletons, with the ten largest covering approximately 4.3%. Recruits, aged about 18 to 89 years, lived in 25 or so US areas.

The J gene is TRBJ1-1, the V gene TRBV28; no definite D call. This clonotype was obtained from a young man with acute COVID-19. Sequenced sample: PBMCs or T cells enriched from blood (not recorded which). Here the CDR3 reads CASSLSGIEAFF. The CDR3 DNA reads TGTGCCAGCAGTTTATCAGGCATTGAAGCTTTCTTT.